Below are 27 T cell receptor beta chains sequenced from a single sample in a study of early T cells in non-severe SARS-CoV-2 infection. TCRdb reanalysed the 5' RACE reads using MiXCR and keeps one entry per CDR3 protein. The sample lists about 22,000 distinct CDR3 sequences, roughly 4.7% seen once, with approximately 8.4% in the top ten. What was sequenced was whole blood. Receptors originate from an adult who was a healthcare worker with PCR-confirmed SARS-CoV-2 infection or an uninfected control (not recorded which).

This clonotype has a count of ten or more. The chain employs TRBV12-3 or TRBV12-4 and TRBJ1-5; TRBD1 might be the D (5 bases). This CDR3 contains 14 residues. The V and J ends lost 10 bases and 5 bases respectively, with 18 bases between them. The CDR3 protein is CAITEGNEYQPQHF. The CDR3 bases are TGTGCCATCACCGAGGGGAACGAGTATCAGCCCCAGCATTTT.

This chain connects TRBV20-1 to TRBJ2-7; the D is unclear. Germline lookup yields CDR1 DFQATT and CDR2 SNEGSKA (reference sequence). This CDR3 is built from 11 residues. V was cut by 6 bases and J by 7 bases, with 13 bases left in between. This CDR3 reads CSAYSGREQYF. Here the CDR3 DNA reads TGCAGTGCCTACTCTGGAAGGGAGCAGTACTTC.

The DNA for the CDR3 is TGCAGTGCTAGAGAAAACACTGAAGCTTTCTTT. It is translated as CSARENTEAFF. V usage is TRBV20-1 and J usage is TRBJ1-1; no definite D call. Germline V gene data show CDR1 as DFQATT and CDR2 as SNEGSKA (reference sequence). V was clipped by 0 bases and J by 2 bases, with 1 base between them. CDR3 size: 11 residues.

This clonotype was counted at least ten times. The chain carries TRBV12-3 or TRBV12-4 and TRBJ2-5, with 10 bases fitting TRBD2. This CDR3 has 16 amino acids. V shed 1 base and J 3 bases; nucleotides not matched to a gene: 5. DNA for the CDR3: TGTGCCAGCAGTTTAGGGTCCACTAGCGGGAAAGAGACCCAGTACTTC. Translating it yields CASSLGSTSGKETQYF.

This clonotype was observed many times. The chain uses TRBV7-9 and TRBJ1-5; no reliable D call. This CDR3 has 14 residues. V was clipped by 4 bases and J by 7 bases, with 14 bases between them. The V gene's germline CDR1 is SEHNR and CDR2 FQNEAQ (reference sequence). The CDR3: CASSWSGSRQPQHF. The DNA of the CDR3 is TGTGCCAGCAGCTGGTCGGGCAGCAGGCAGCCCCAGCATTTT.

In its sample, this clonotype was seen many times. The gene calls are TRBV21-1 and TRBJ2-3; the D segment call TRBD1 is taken from the table without a DNA check. TRBV21-1 is classified as a pseudogene. This CDR3 contains 16 residues. Here the CDR3 DNA reads TGTGCCAGCAGCAAAGTTGGAGAAGGGGGCGAAGATACGCAGTATTTT. Residues: CASSKVGEGGEDTQYF.

This clonotype was seen many times. V is TRBV6-6 and J is TRBJ2-5; 7 bases line up with TRBD1. CDR1 is MNHNY and CDR2 is SVGAGI in the germline V gene (reference sequence). The CDR3 is made up of 16 amino acids. With 2 bases clipped from V and 0 bases from J, the junction kept 6 bases outside the gene matches. The CDR3 is CASSYRDRNYQETQYF. For the CDR3, the DNA is TGTGCCAGCAGTTACCGGGACAGAAACTACCAAGAGACCCAGTACTTC.

This clonotype came up a few times. The V call is TRBV5-1, the J call TRBJ2-7; D unclear. CDR3 length equals 13 residues. Germline CDR1 reads SGHRS; CDR2 reads YFSETQ. Trimming removed 1 base from V and 1 base from J, with 6 bases in between. The CDR3 here is CASSLTDSYEQYF. The CDR3 nucleotides are TGCGCCAGCAGCTTGACAGATTCCTACGAGCAGTACTTC.

This clonotype was counted many times. The chain uses TRBV20-1 and TRBJ2-2; TRBD2 matches at 12 bases. The length of the CDR3 is 16 residues. Germline V gene sequence: CDR1 DFQATT, CDR2 SNEGSKA (reference sequence). Trimming at V came to 2 bases and at J to 6 bases, leaving 7 bases not matched to a gene. The CDR3 loop reads CSARTSGGSLAGELFF. CDR3 in DNA: TGCAGTGCTAGAACTAGCGGGGGGTCCCTGGCCGGGGAGCTGTTTTTT.

This clonotype came up many times. The J gene is TRBJ2-1, the V gene TRBV7-2, with 10 bases fitting TRBD2. J gave up 10 bases and V 5 bases, and 11 bases lay outside the gene matches. The CDR3 runs 15 residues. CDR1 and CDR2 from the germline V gene are SGHTA and FQGNSA. The CDR3 DNA reads as TGTGCCAGCAGCCCGCGAAGCGGGGGGGAAAAAGAGCAGTTCTTC. It codes for CASSPRSGGEKEQFF.

The sample holds many counts of this clonotype. This chain uses TRBV20-1 with TRBJ2-7; D remains unclear. Per the germline V gene, CDR1 is DFQATT and CDR2 is SNEGSKA (reference sequence). Between the trimmed V and J ends, which lost 6 bases and 6 bases, there was a span of 12 bases. The CDR3 consists of 11 residues. The CDR3 bases are TGCAGTGCGTTTGGGTCCGGCGAGCAGTACTTC. This sequence encodes CSAFGSGEQYF.

This clonotype was observed many times. This chain connects TRBV4-2 to TRBJ2-5; D is unresolved. This CDR3 contains 15 residues. Trimming removed 0 bases at V and 3 bases at J, with 11 bases between. The germline V gene has CDR1 LGHNA and CDR2 YNFKEQ. The CDR3 coding sequence is TGTGCCAGCAGCCAAGATAGTCTACGGGAAGAGACCCAGTACTTC. Protein product: CASSQDSLREETQYF.

This clonotype has ten or more counts. The V gene is TRBV21-1, the J gene TRBJ1-5; the tabulated D call, TRBD1, remains unverified against the DNA. TRBV21-1 is recorded as a pseudogene. The CDR3 loop spans 16 amino acids. The CDR3 coding sequence is TGTGCCAGCAGCTACGTCCGACAGGCGAACAATCAGCCCCAGCATTTT. Residues: CASSYVRQANNQPQHF.

The chain uses TRBV12-3 or TRBV12-4 and TRBJ1-1, with unresolved D. V dropped 5 bases and J dropped 0 bases, with 7 bases sitting between them. The CDR3 runs to 13 residues. For the CDR3, the DNA is TGTGCCAGCAGTGTGACGGTGAACACTGAAGCTTTCTTT. It translates to CASSVTVNTEAFF.

This clonotype occurred many times. The chain links TRBV7-9 to TRBJ2-4; perhaps D is TRBD1 or TRBD2 (5 bases each). From germline, CDR1 is SEHNR and CDR2 FQNEAQ (reference sequence). The CDR3 is 16 residues long. Trimming pared 7 bases from V and 9 bases from J, leaving 25 bases between. The CDR3 reads CASTQDRDPKVGIQYF. CDR3 DNA: TGTGCCAGCACCCAAGACCGGGACCCTAAAGTGGGCATTCAGTACTTC.

The V gene is TRBV19, the J gene TRBJ2-7, with TRBD1 matching 7 bases. The CDR3 loop spans 13 amino acids. Germline V gene data show CDR1 as LNHDA and CDR2 as SQIVND (reference sequence). V shed 6 bases, J shed 0 bases, and the junction held 2 bases outside the gene matches. CDR3 coding DNA: TGTGCCAGTAGACAGGGGACCTCCTACGAGCAGTACTTC. Its translation is CASRQGTSYEQYF. Full variable domain (outside the CDR3, taken from reference TRBV19 and TRBJ2-7): DGGITQSPKYLFRKEGQNVTLSCEQNLNHDAMYWYRQDPGQGLRLIYYSQIVNDFQKGDIAEGYSVSREKKESFPLTVTSAQKNPTAFYLCASRQGTSYEQYFGPGTRLTVT.

This clonotype was seen repeatedly, ten times or more. This rearrangement joins TRBV4-2 to TRBJ1-1; tentative D call: TRBD1 (6 bases). CDR3 size: 15 residues. Germline loops: CDR1 LGHNA, CDR2 YNFKEQ. Trimming cost V 6 bases and J 0 bases, with 14 bases left between them. CDR3 region: CASSYGGPLNTEAFF. The DNA of the CDR3 is TGTGCCAGCAGTTACGGGGGGCCCCTGAACACTGAAGCTTTCTTT.

This chain links TRBV28 with TRBJ2-7; D is ambiguous. This CDR3 has 13 amino acids. Deletions cut 3 bases from V and 3 bases from J, with 9 bases between. Germline V gene sequence: CDR1 MDHEN, CDR2 SYDVKM. The chain's CDR3 is CASSLGYSYEQYF. As DNA, the CDR3 is TGTGCCAGCAGTTTGGGGTACAGCTACGAGCAGTACTTC.

This chain joins TRBV27 and TRBJ2-1; no reliable D call. V lost 5 bases and J 4 bases, leaving 9 bases between the germline ends. The germline V gene has CDR1 MNHEY and CDR2 SMNVEV (reference sequence). CDR3 size: 13 residues. CDR3 residues: CASSPHLYNEQFF. The DNA for the CDR3 is TGTGCCAGCAGTCCCCACTTATACAATGAGCAGTTCTTC.

There are a few counts of this clonotype. The rearrangement uses TRBV6-2 or TRBV6-3 and TRBJ2-5; 9 bases are shared with TRBD2. The CDR3 runs 14 residues. V gave up 5 bases and J gave up 8 bases; unmatched junction bases: 9. Germline V gene lookup returns CDR1 MNHEY and CDR2 SVGEGT. The CDR3 is CASSRHSGGYTQYF. CDR3 in DNA: TGTGCCAGCAGTCGACATAGCGGGGGTTATACCCAGTACTTC.

This clonotype was observed many times. The chain couples TRBV7-2 to TRBJ1-5; TRBD1 matches at 10 bases. The CDR3 is 16 amino acids. V was clipped by 2 bases and J by 6 bases; unmatched bases: 7. CDR1 SGHTA and CDR2 FQGNSA come from the germline V gene. The CDR3 sequence is CASSLPGQGRGQPQHF. In nucleotides, the CDR3 is TGTGCCAGCAGCTTACCGGGACAGGGGAGAGGTCAGCCCCAGCATTTT.

J is TRBJ2-3 and V is TRBV19, with 8 positions matching TRBD2. The length of the CDR3 is 15 residues. CDR1 is LNHDA, CDR2 SQIVND, per germline (reference sequence). The V gene end was trimmed by 7 bases and the J gene end by 2 bases; junction bases not matched to a gene: 8. In DNA, the CDR3 is TGTGCCAGTAAACAGCGGGGGCTCCCCACAGATACGCAGTATTTT. Encoded protein: CASKQRGLPTDTQYF.

This clonotype ranks as medium-sized. The genes are TRBV18 and TRBJ2-7; TRBD1 might be the D (5 bases). The CDR3 runs to 12 residues. Trimming stripped 3 bases from V and 6 bases from J, with 9 bases between. Per the germline V gene, CDR1 is KGHSH and CDR2 is LQKENI. The CDR3 here is CASSPLGAEQYF. The CDR3 DNA reads as TGTGCCAGCTCACCTCTAGGGGCCGAGCAGTACTTC.

This clonotype is labeled medium-sized. The chain combines TRBV7-8 with TRBJ2-3; TRBD2 matches 9 bases. This CDR3 has 15 residues. Germline assignment: CDR1 SGHVS and CDR2 FQNEAQ. Trimming cost V 2 bases and J 3 bases; bases outside gene matches: 3. The CDR3 nucleotides are TGTGCCAGCAGCTTACTAGCGGGGCATACAGATACGCAGTATTTT. It is translated as CASSLLAGHTDTQYF.

This clonotype was counted many times. The genes are TRBV6-1 and TRBJ2-1; TRBD1 aligns across 10 bases. V lost 7 bases to trimming and J lost 8 bases; unmatched junction nucleotides: 11. The CDR3 spans 15 residues. In germline, CDR1 is MNHNS, CDR2 SASEGT. The DNA for the CDR3 is TGTGCCAGCACTATACTTGGACAGGGGGGAGATGAGCAGTTCTTC. Residues: CASTILGQGGDEQFF.

V is TRBV27 and J is TRBJ2-3; 9 nucleotides align to TRBD1. The CDR3 is 15 amino acids. Trimming removed 5 bases from V and 3 bases from J; junction bases left unmatched: 6. Germline CDR1 reads MNHEY; CDR2 reads SMNVEV (reference sequence). The CDR3 nucleotides are TGTGCCAGCAGTCACAGGGGGCTCACGACAGATACGCAGTATTTT. This encodes CASSHRGLTTDTQYF.

This clonotype has a count of ten or more. The chain combines TRBV29-1 with TRBJ2-1; no firm D call. Trimming cost V 5 bases and J 3 bases, with 14 bases left between them. From germline, CDR1 is SQVTM and CDR2 ANQGSEA. This CDR3 has 14 amino acids. The CDR3 reads CSVRLVSIYNEQFF. The DNA for the CDR3 is TGCAGCGTTCGTCTCGTTTCGATCTACAATGAGCAGTTCTTC.